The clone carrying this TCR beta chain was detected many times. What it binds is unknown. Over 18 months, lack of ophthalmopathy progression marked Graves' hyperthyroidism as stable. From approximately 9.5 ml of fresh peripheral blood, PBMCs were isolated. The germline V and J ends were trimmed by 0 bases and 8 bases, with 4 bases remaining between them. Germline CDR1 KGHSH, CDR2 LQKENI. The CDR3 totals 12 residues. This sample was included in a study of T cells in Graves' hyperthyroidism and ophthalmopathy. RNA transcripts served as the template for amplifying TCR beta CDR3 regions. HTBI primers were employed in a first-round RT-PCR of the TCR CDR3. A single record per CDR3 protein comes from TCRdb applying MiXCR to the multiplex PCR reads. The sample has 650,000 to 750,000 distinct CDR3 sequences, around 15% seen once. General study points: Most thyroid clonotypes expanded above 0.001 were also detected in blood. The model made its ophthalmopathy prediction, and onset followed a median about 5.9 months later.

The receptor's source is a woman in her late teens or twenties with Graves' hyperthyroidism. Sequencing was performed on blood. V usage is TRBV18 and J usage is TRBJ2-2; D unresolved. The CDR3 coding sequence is TGTGCCAGCTCACCACCCATAGGGGAGCTGTTTTTT. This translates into CASSPPIGELFF.